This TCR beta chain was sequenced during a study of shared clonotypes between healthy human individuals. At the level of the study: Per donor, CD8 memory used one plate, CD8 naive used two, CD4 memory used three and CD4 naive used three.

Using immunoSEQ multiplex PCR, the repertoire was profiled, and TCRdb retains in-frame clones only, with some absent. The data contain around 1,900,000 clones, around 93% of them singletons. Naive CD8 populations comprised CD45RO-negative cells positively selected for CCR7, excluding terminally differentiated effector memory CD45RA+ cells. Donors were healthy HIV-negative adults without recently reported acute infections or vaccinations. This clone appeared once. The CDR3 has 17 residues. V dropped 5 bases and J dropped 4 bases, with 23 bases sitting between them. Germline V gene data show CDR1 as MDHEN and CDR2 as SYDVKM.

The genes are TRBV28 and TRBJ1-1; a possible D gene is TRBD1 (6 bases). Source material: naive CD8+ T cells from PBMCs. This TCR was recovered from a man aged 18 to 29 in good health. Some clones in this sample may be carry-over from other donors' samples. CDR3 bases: TGTGCCAGCAGTACACCCCGGCGGGGGGGGCTGGGCACTGAAGCTTTCTTT. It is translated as CASSTPRRGGLGTEAFF.